This T cell receptor (beta chain) was identified in a study of blood T cells in healthy people across ages. About the study: For every two T cells, template switching captured about one barcoded beta molecule. Overall study findings and caveats: Donors of long life had a larger count of naive CD4+ cells and greater diversity than aged donors.

With regard to this clonotype: Its antigen is not identified.

The total RNA that was extracted per sample amounted to at least 5.5 micrograms. Together with a sample-barcoded 5' primer, a J-beta primer mix was included in a second PCR lasting about 6 to 11 cycles. TCRdb processed the 5' RACE reads anew with MiXCR; each CDR3 protein has one entry. The sample holds 1,500,000 or so distinct CDR3 sequences, approximately 43% seen once. The CDR3 covers 13 residues. CDR1 and CDR2 (germline): SGHVS, FQNEAQ. V is TRBV7-8 and J is TRBJ2-7; D is ambiguous. The end of the DNA is better explained by TRBJ2-5, so the J call may be wrong. This TCR derives from a woman under 30 in good health. The sequencing input was blood. The CDR3 DNA reads TGTGCCAGCAGCTTAGGCGTCTGGGGGACCCAGTACTTC. Its protein product is CASSLGVWGTQYF.